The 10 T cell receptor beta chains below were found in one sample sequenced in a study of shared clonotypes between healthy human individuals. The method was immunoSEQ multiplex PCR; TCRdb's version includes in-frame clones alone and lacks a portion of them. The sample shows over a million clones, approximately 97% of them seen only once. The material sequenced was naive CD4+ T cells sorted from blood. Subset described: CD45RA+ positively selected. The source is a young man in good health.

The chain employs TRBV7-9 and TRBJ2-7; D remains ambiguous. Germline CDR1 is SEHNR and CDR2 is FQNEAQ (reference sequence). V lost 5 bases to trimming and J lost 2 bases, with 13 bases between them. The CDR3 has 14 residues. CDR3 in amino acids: CASSTLRRPYEQYF. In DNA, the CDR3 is TGTGCCAGCAGCACCCTCCGAAGGCCCTACGAGCAGTACTTC.

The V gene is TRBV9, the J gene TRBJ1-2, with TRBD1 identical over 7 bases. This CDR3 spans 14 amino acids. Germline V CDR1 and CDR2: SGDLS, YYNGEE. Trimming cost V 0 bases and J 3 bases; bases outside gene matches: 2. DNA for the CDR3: TGTGCCAGCAGCGTAGAGGGGGCAGACTATGGCTACACCTTC. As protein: CASSVEGADYGYTF.

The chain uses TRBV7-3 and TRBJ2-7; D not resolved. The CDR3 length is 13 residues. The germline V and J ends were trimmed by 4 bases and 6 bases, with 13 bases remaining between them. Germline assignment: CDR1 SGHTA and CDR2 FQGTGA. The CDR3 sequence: CASSSRMLTEQYF. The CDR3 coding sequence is TGTGCCAGCAGCTCAAGGATGCTTACCGAGCAGTACTTC.

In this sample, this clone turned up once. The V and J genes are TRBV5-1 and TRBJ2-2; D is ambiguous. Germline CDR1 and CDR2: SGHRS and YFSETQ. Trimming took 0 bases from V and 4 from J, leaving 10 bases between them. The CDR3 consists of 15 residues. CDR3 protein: CASSLVPQVTGELFF. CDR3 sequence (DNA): TGCGCCAGCAGCTTGGTCCCGCAAGTCACCGGGGAGCTGTTTTTT.

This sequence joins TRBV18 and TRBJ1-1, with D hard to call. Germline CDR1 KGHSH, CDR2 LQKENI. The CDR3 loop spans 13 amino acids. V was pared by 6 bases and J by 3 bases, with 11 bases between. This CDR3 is CASSLKLDTEAFF. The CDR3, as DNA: TGTGCCAGCTCCCTTAAACTCGACACTGAAGCTTTCTTT.

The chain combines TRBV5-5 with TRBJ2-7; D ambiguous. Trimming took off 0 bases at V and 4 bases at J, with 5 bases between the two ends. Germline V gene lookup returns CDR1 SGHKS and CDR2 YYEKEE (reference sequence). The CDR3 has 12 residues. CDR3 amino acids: CASSLGDYEQYF. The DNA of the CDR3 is TGTGCCAGCAGCTTGGGCGATTACGAGCAGTACTTC.

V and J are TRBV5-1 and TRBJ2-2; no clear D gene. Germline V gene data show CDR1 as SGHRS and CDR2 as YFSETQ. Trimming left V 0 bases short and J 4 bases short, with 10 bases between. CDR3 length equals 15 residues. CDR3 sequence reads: CASSLVRRSTGELFF. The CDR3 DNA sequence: TGCGCCAGCAGCTTGGTCCGTAGGAGCACCGGGGAGCTGTTTTTT. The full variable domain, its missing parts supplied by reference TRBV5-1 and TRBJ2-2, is KAGVTQTPRYLIKTRGQQVTLSCSPISGHRSVSWYQQTPGQGLQFLFEYFSETQRNKGNFPGRFSGRQFSNSRSEMNVSTLELGDSALYLCASSLVRRSTGELFFGEGSRLTVL.

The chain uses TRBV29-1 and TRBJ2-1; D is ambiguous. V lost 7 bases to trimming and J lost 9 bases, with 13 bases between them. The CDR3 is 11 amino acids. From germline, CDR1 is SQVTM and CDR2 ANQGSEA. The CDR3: CSESTKTEQFF. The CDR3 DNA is TGCAGCGAAAGTACTAAAACTGAGCAGTTCTTC.

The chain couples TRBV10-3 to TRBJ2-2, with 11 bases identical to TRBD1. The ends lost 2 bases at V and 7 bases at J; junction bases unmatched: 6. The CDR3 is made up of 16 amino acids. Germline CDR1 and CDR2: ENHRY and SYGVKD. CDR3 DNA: TGTGCCATCAGTGAGGCGGACAGGGGGCGCGGCGGGGAGCTGTTTTTT. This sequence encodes CAISEADRGRGGELFF.

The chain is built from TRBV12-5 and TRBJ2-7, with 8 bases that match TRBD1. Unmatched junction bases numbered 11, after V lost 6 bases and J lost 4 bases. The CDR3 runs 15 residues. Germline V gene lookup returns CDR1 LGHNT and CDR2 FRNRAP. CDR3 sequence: CASGPKTGVKYEQYF. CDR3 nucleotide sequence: TGTGCTAGTGGACCCAAGACAGGGGTCAAGTACGAGCAGTACTTC.